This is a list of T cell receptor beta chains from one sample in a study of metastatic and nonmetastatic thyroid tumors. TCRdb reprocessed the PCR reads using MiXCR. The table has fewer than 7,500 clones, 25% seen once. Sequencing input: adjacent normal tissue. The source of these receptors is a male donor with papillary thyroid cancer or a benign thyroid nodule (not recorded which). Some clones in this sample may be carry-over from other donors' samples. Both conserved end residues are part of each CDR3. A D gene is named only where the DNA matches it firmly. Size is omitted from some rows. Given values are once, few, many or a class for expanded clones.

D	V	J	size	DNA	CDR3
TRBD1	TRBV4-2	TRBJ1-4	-	TGTGCCAGCAGCCAAGATGTCGCCGGGACAGGGGGAGTAGCTAATGAAAAACTGTTTTTT	CASSQDVAGTGGVANEKLFF
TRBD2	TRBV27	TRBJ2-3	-	TGTGCCAGCAGACCACTAGCGGGAGCCATACATACGCAGTATTTT	CASRPLAGAIHTQYF
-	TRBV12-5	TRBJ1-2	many	TGTGCTAGTGGACCCCGCCTGGGGGGCGTCTATGGCTACACCTTC	CASGPRLGGVYGYTF
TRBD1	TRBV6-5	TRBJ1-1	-	TGTGCCAGCAGTTTCTTACAGGGGTCCACTGAAGCTTTCTTT	CASSFLQGSTEAFF
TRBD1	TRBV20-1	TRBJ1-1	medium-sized	TGCAGTGCTAGAGCGACAGGGGACACTGAAGCTTTCTTT	CSARATGDTEAFF
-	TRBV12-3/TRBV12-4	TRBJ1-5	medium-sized	TGTGCCAGCAGTTTTGGCAATCAGCCCCAGCATTTT	CASSFGNQPQHF
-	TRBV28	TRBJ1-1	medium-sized	TGTGCCAGCAGCCTTCAGGGTCTTTCGGCGAACACTGAAGCTTTCTTT	CASSLQGLSANTEAFF
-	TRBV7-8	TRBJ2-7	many	TGTGCCAGCAGCTTAGCCGCCGGGGGCTCCTCCTACGAGCAGTACTTC	CASSLAAGGSSYEQYF
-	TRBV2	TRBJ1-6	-	TGTGCCAGCACAGGAACCTCCTATAATTCACCCCTCCACTTT	CASTGTSYNSPLHF
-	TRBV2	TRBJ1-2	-	TGTGCCAGCAGTGTTAAGGGCCGTGGACAAGCGCACTACACCTTC	CASSVKGRGQAHYTF
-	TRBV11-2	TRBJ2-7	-	TGTGCCAGCAGGATTTTCGACGAGCAGTACTTC	CASRIFDEQYF
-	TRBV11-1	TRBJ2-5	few	TGTGCCAGCAGCTGGGCTAGTCAAGAGACCCAGTACTTC	CASSWASQETQYF
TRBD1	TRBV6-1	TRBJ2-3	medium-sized	TGTGCCAGCAGTGATTGGCGTTGGTATCGGAGACAGGGTTTAGATACGCAGTATTTT	CASSDWRWYRRQGLDTQYF
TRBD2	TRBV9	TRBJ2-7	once	TGTGCCAGCAGCGTAGGCGGGGGTGAGAGCGAGCAGTACTTC	CASSVGGGESEQYF
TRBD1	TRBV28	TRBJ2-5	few	TGTGCCAGCAGTTCACCGGGACAGCAAGAGACCCAGTACTTC	CASSSPGQQETQYF
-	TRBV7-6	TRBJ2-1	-	TGTGCCAGCAGCTTAGTCCCTACGTACTCCTACAATGAGCAGTTCTTC	CASSLVPTYSYNEQFF
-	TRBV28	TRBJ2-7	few	TGTGCCAGCAGCAGGGGATTCTCCTACGAGCAGTACTTC	CASSRGFSYEQYF
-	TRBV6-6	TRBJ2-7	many	TGTGCCAGCAGGGCCGTTACGGGACCCCTAATGCACGAGCAGTACTTC	CASRAVTGPLMHEQYF
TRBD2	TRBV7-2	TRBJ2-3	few	TGTGCCAGCAGCTTAGGGCTAGCGGGAGGGGATACGCAGTATTTT	CASSLGLAGGDTQYF
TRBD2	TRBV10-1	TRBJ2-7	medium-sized	TGCGCCAGCAGTGAGTCGAGTGGGCTAGCGGGGAGCTACGAGCAGTACTTC	CASSESSGLAGSYEQYF
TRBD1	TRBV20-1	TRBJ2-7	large	TGCAGTGTCCGAAGATTTGGACAGGACACCTACGAGCAGTACTTC	CSVRRFGQDTYEQYF
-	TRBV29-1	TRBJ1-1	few	TGCAGCGTTACGGGGCAACGGGGGAACACTGAAGCTTTCTTT	CSVTGQRGNTEAFF
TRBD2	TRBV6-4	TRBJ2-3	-	TGTGCCAGCAGCGGACTAGCGGGGGGGCGGGGCACAGATACGCAGTATTTT	CASSGLAGGRGTDTQYF
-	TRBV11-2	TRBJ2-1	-	TGTGCCAGCAGCTACACCCCGGGACTGGGTACACATGAGCAGTTCTTC	CASSYTPGLGTHEQFF
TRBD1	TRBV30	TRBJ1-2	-	TGTGCCTGGAGTGCCCACAGGGGTATCTATGGCTACACCTTC	CAWSAHRGIYGYTF
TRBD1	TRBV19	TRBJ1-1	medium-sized	TGTGCCAGTACTTCCGGGACAGCGGGGGAAGCTTTCTTT	CASTSGTAGEAFF